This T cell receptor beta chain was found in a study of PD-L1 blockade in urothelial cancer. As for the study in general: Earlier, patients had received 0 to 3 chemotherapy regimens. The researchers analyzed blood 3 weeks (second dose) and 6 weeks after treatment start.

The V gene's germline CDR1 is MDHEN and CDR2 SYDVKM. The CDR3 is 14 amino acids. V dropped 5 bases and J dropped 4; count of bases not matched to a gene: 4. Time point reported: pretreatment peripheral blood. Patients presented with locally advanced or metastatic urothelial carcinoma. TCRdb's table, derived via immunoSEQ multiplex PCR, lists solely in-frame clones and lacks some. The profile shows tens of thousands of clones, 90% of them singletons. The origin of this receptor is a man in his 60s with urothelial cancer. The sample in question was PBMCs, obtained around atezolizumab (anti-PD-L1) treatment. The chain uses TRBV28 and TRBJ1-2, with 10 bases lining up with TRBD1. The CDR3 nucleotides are TGTGCCAGCAGTCGACAGGGGGCATTCTATGGCTACACCTTC. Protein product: CASSRQGAFYGYTF.